The clone carrying this T cell receptor beta chain appeared a few times. TCR alpha and beta CDR3 regions were amplified from RNA using iRepertoire nested multiplex PCR. Each CDR3 protein gets one entry after TCRdb re-called the multiplex PCR reads with MiXCR. The profile shows about 380,000 distinct CDR3 sequences, around 38% of them singletons. The germline V and J ends were trimmed by 2 bases and 11 bases, with 9 bases remaining between them. The CDR3 has 11 residues. Germline V lookup: CDR1 SGHTA, CDR2 FQGNSA. These data are taken from a study of glioma-infiltrating T cells. The gene calls are TRBV7-2 and TRBJ1-1, with D possibly TRBD1 on 5 matching bases. The receptor comes from a human donor with low-grade glioma or glioblastoma, undergoing nonglioma brain surgery, or in good health (not recorded which). Sequencing used glioma tissue, nonneoplastic brain tissue, or PBMCs (not recorded which). The CDR3 here is CASSLSAGAFF. CDR3 DNA: TGTGCCAGCAGCTTATCGGCAGGGGCTTTCTTT.